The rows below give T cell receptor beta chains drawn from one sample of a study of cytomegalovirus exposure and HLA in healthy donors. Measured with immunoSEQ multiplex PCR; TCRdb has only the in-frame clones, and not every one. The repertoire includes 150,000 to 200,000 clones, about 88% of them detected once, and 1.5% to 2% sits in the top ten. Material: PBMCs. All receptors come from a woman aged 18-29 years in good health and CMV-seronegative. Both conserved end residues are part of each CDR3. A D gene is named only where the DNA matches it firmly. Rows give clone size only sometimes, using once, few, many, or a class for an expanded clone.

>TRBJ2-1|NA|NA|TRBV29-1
TGCAGCGTTTTACAGCAAACCTACAATGAGCAGTTCTTC
CSVLQQTYNEQFF
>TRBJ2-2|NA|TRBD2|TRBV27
TGTGCTAGCAGCCTGAGGGGTCTAGCGGGAGGGCCTTTTTTGAGAACCGGGGAGCTGTTTTTT
CASSLRGLAGGPFLRTGELFF
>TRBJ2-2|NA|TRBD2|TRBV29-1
TGCAGCGTAGCGGGAACCTCGAACACCGGGGAGCTGTTTTTT
CSVAGTSNTGELFF
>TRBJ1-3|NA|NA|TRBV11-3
TGTGCCAGCAGCTTAGCCGGGAGCAACACCATATATTTT
CASSLAGSNTIYF
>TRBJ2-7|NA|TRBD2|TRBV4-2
TGTGCCAGCACCGATCTAGCGGGGGGTTACGAGCAGTACTTC
CASTDLAGGYEQYF
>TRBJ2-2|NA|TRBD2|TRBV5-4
TGTGCCAGCAGCCAACCGGGACTAGCGGGAGGAGGAACCGGGGAGCTGTTTTTT
CASSQPGLAGGGTGELFF
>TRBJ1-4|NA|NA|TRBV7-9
TGTGCCAGCAGCTTAGAGGGGGAAAAACTGTTTTTT
CASSLEGEKLFF
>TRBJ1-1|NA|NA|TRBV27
TGTGCCAGCAGTTCCTTAGGGGGCACTGAAGCTTTCTTT
CASSSLGGTEAFF
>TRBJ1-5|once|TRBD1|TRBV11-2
TGTGCCAGCAGCCCCGGACAGGGTGACCAGCCCCAGCATTTT
CASSPGQGDQPQHF
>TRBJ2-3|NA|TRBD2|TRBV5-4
TGTGCCAGCAGCCCGGGACTAGCGGGAGTCACAGATACGCAGTATTTT
CASSPGLAGVTDTQYF
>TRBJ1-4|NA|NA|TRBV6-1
TGTGCCAGCAGTGACTGTCCAAGTCTCCTAGTCGACAATGAAAAACTGTTTTTT
CASSDCPSLLVDNEKLFF
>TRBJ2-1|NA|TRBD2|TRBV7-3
TGTGCCAGCAGCTCGATAGCGGGAGGGCGCCTCAATGAGCAGTTCTTC
CASSSIAGGRLNEQFF
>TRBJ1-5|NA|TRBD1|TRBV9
TGTGCCAGCAGCACTGCCGGGACAGGGAATCAGCCCCAGCATTTT
CASSTAGTGNQPQHF
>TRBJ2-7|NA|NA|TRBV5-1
TGCGCCAGCAGCTTAGGACAGATAACAGACGAGCAGTACTTC
CASSLGQITDEQYF
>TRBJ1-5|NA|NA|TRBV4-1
TGCGCCAGCAGCGCCCAGGTACTAGCCGATGATCAGCCCCAGCATTTT
CASSAQVLADDQPQHF
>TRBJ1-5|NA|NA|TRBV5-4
TGTGCCAGCAGCTTGGACGGGAATCAGCCCCAGCATTTT
CASSLDGNQPQHF
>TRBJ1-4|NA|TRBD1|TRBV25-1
TGTGCCAGCAGACAGGGGTGGGAAAAACTGTTTTTT
CASRQGWEKLFF
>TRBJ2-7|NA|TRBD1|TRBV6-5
TGTGCCAGCACCGCGACAGGGGGCTATTCCTACGAGCAGTACTTC
CASTATGGYSYEQYF
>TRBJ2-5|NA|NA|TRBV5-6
TGTGCCAGCAGCTTCAACGAGGCCTTGGAGACCCAGTACTTC
CASSFNEALETQYF
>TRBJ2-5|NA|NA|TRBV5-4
TGTGCCAGCAGGGGCCAGGCCTCCTCCCAAGAGACCCAGTACTTC
CASRGQASSQETQYF
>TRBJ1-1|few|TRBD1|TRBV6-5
TGTGCCAGCAGTTTAACCCAGACAGGGAGGACTGAAGCTTTCTTT
CASSLTQTGRTEAFF
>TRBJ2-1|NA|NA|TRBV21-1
TGTGCCAGCTCTCTGGGCCCCCGCCGTGGGCAGTTCTTC
CASSLGPRRGQFF
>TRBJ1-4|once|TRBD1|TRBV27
TGTGCCAGCAGTTCGGGGGACAGGGTAGGGGAAAAACTGTTTTTT
CASSSGDRVGEKLFF
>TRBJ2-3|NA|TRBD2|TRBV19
TGTGCCAGTAGTTATAGCGGGGGGGCCACAGATACGCAGTATTTT
CASSYSGGATDTQYF
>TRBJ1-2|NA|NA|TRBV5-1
TGCGCCAGCAGCTCGACAGTTGGTAACTATGGCTACACCTTC
CASSSTVGNYGYTF
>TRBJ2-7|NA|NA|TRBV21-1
TGTGCCAGCAGCAAGTCCCTAGCGGGGTACTCCTACGAGCAGTACTTC
CASSKSLAGYSYEQYF
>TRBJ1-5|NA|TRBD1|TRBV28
TGTGCCAGCAGTTCACCACAGGGGGATCAGCCCCAGCATTTT
CASSSPQGDQPQHF
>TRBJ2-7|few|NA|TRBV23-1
TGCGCCAGCACAAAACAGGGACATTCCTACGAGCAGTACTTC
CASTKQGHSYEQYF
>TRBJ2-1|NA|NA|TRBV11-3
TGTGCCAGCAGCTTAGTGGTGTCTAGCAGGTTCGATGAGCAGTTCTTC
CASSLVVSSRFDEQFF
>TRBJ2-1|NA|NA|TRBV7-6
TGTGCCAGCAGCTTTGGTTTGGCGGCACCCTACAATGAGCAGTTCTTC
CASSFGLAAPYNEQFF
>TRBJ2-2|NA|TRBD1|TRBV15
TGTGCCACCAATACAAGACAGGGAGAAACCGGGGAGCTGTTTTTT
CATNTRQGETGELFF
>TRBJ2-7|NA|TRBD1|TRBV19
TGTGCCAGTAGTATCCGGGACAGGGGAGCCTACGAGCAGTACTTC
CASSIRDRGAYEQYF
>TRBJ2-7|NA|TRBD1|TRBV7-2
TGTGCCAGCAGCCCCGCTGGAGACAGGGGGCGCGAGCAGTACTTC
CASSPAGDRGREQYF
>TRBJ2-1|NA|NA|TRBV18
TGTGCCAGCTCACCCCCAGGGGCGGATGAGCAGTTCTTC
CASSPPGADEQFF
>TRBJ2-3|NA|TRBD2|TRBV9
TGTGCCAGCAGCGTTCTAGCGGGAGAGCCCACAGATACGCAGTATTTT
CASSVLAGEPTDTQYF
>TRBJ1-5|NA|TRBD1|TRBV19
TGTGCCACCATAACGACTGACAGGGGAAGATTTCAGCCCCAGCATTTT
CATITTDRGRFQPQHF
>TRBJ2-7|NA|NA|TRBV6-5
TGTGCCAGCAGTTCGGACAGTGGGGCCTACGAGCAGTACTTC
CASSSDSGAYEQYF
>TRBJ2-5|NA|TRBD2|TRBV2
TGTGCCAGCACCCCAGCGGGGGTGCGTGAGACCCAGTACTTC
CASTPAGVRETQYF
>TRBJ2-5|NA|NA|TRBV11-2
TGTGCCAGCAGACGGGGGGCCGGCGAGACCCAGTACTTC
CASRRGAGETQYF
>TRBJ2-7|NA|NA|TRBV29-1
TGCCCCGAGGGGGTTTTTGCCTACGAGCAGTACTTC
CPEGVFAYEQYF
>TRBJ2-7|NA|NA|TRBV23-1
TGCGCCAGCTCCCCGGGACACTCATCCTACGAGCAGTACTTC
CASSPGHSSYEQYF
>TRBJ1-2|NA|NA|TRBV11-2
TGTGCCAGCAGCTTGGGGGGTGGCGGCTACACCTTC
CASSLGGGGYTF
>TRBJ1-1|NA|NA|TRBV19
TGTGCCAGTTCGCAGGCGCGCACTGAAGCTTTCTTT
CASSQARTEAFF
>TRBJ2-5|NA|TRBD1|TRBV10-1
TGCGCCAGCAGTGAGTTACAGGGGGCAAAACAAGAGACCCAGTACTTC
CASSELQGAKQETQYF
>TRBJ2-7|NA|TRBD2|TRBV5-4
TGTGCCAGCAGCTTAAAGACTAGCGGGAGCTACGAGCAGTACTTC
CASSLKTSGSYEQYF
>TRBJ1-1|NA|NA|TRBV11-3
TGTGCCAGCAGCCCAGACGGGGGGCTTACTGAAGCTTTCTTT
CASSPDGGLTEAFF
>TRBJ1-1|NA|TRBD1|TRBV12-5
TGTGCTAGTAGTTTGGGACAGGGAGACACTGAAGCTTTCTTT
CASSLGQGDTEAFF